These 21 T cell receptor beta chains were all obtained from the same sample, sequenced in a study of T cell changes during pregnancy in multiple sclerosis. Sequenced by immunoSEQ multiplex PCR; TCRdb stores in-frame clones only, minus some. The sample consists of approximately 50,000 clones, approximately 94% of them appearing once. The sequencing used CD4+ T cells from peripheral blood mononuclear cells, collected in the third trimester of pregnancy. Receptors originate from a female donor with multiple sclerosis, enrolled in a pregnancy study.

The genes are TRBV9 and TRBJ2-2; 7 nucleotides match TRBD2. Losses at the gene ends were 0 bases for V and 4 bases for J; bases not matched to a gene: 6. Germline values: CDR1 SGDLS, CDR2 YYNGEE. This CDR3 has 16 amino acids. CDR3 loop: CASSVAALASTGELFF. The CDR3, as DNA: TGTGCCAGCAGCGTAGCTGCACTAGCGAGCACCGGGGAGCTGTTTTTT.

This chain uses TRBV10-3 with TRBJ2-5, with 10 bases lining up with TRBD2. Germline loops: CDR1 ENHRY, CDR2 SYGVKD. The CDR3 spans 14 residues. V lost 7 bases and J lost 2; bases outside the gene matches: 4. CDR3 region: CAINPGLAQETQYF. The CDR3 DNA sequence: TGTGCCATCAATCCGGGACTAGCGCAAGAGACCCAGTACTTC.

The chain employs TRBV5-1 and TRBJ2-1, with TRBD2 matching over 9 bases. Germline-derived CDR1 and CDR2 are SGHRS and YFSETQ. With 2 bases clipped from V and 9 bases from J, the junction kept 6 bases outside the gene matches. The CDR3 spans 14 residues. CDR3 protein: CASSLAGGYGEQFF. CDR3 sequence (DNA): TGCGCCAGCAGCTTAGCGGGGGGATATGGTGAGCAGTTCTTC. Supplemented by reference TRBV5-1 and TRBJ2-1, the full variable domain reads KAGVTQTPRYLIKTRGQQVTLSCSPISGHRSVSWYQQTPGQGLQFLFEYFSETQRNKGNFPGRFSGRQFSNSRSEMNVSTLELGDSALYLCASSLAGGYGEQFFGPGTRLTVL.

This clone is classed as medium-sized. The chain uses TRBV7-6 and TRBJ2-4, with D hard to call. Germline CDR1 reads SGHVS; CDR2 reads FNYEAQ. This CDR3 is built from 14 residues. V lost 0 bases, J lost 5 bases, and 8 bases lay in between. This CDR3 is CASSLAPEENIQYF. For the CDR3, the DNA is TGTGCCAGCAGCTTAGCGCCCGAGGAAAACATTCAGTACTTC.

This clone was counted only a few times. This rearrangement joins TRBV5-5 to TRBJ1-1; a weak D match, TRBD1 (5 bases). Trimming pared 5 bases from V and 4 bases from J, leaving 18 bases between. The CDR3 consists of 15 residues. CDR1 is SGHKS and CDR2 is YYEKEE in the germline V gene (reference sequence). The CDR3: CASRRQPERGTEAFF. The CDR3, as DNA: TGTGCCAGCAGAAGACAGCCAGAAAGAGGCACTGAAGCTTTCTTT.

The table lists this clone with a count of one. The gene calls are TRBV25-1 and TRBJ2-5, with 7 bases that match TRBD1. CDR1 and CDR2 from the germline V gene are MGHDK and SYGVNS. The ends lost 6 bases at V and 0 bases at J; junction bases unmatched: 1. This CDR3 region has 13 residues. CDR3 nucleotide sequence: TGTGCCAGCAGGGACAGGAACCAAGAGACCCAGTACTTC. This translates into CASRDRNQETQYF.

V is TRBV20-1 and J is TRBJ2-7; TRBD2 might be the D (6 bases). The CDR3 runs 11 residues. Trimming left V 3 bases short and J 6 bases short, with 9 bases between. Germline V gene sequence: CDR1 DFQATT, CDR2 SNEGSKA (reference sequence). The CDR3 nucleotides are TGCAGTGCTAGCCTAGCGTCCGAGCAGTACTTC. The encoded protein is CSASLASEQYF.

This clone was seen more than once but under ten times. V and J are TRBV6-1 and TRBJ1-2, with a tentative D call TRBD1 (6 bases). This CDR3 is built from 15 residues. Between the trimmed V and J ends, which lost 2 bases and 3 bases, there was a span of 13 bases. Germline lookup yields CDR1 MNHNS and CDR2 SASEGT. Here the CDR3 reads CASSELGPGDYGYTF. CDR3 sequence (DNA): TGTGCCAGCAGTGAATTGGGACCAGGGGACTATGGCTACACCTTC.

V and J are TRBV27 and TRBJ1-1; 7 nucleotides match TRBD1. The CDR3 runs to 17 residues. V lost 2 bases, J lost 7 bases, and 16 bases stayed unmatched. Germline V lookup: CDR1 MNHEY, CDR2 SMNVEV (reference sequence). CDR3 in DNA: TGTGCCAGCAGTTTACAGCTAGGGGGCGGGTTATTTAATGAAGCTTTCTTT. Residues: CASSLQLGGGLFNEAFF.

The rearrangement joins TRBV7-2 to TRBJ2-1; 11 bases match TRBD2. V gave up 5 bases and J gave up 7 bases; unmatched junction bases: 10. CDR3 size: 16 residues. CDR1 and CDR2 (germline): SGHTA, FQGNSA. The CDR3 sequence is CASSLHRLAGSNEQFF. CDR3 DNA: TGTGCCAGCAGCCTTCACCGACTAGCGGGGTCGAATGAGCAGTTCTTC.

On this clone: This sample also contains other DNA sequences that code for the same CDR3. The chain combines TRBV10-3 with TRBJ2-7; 11 bases are shared with TRBD1. Germline CDR1 is ENHRY and CDR2 is SYGVKD. Trimming removed 5 bases from V and 2 bases from J; junction bases left unmatched: 2. The CDR3 runs 14 residues. Written as DNA, the CDR3 is TGTGCCATCAGTCCGGGACAGGGGGCCTACGAGCAGTACTTC. It encodes CAISPGQGAYEQYF.

The V gene is TRBV10-3, the J gene TRBJ2-1; a weak D match, TRBD1 (5 bases). The CDR3 loop spans 11 amino acids. Germline-derived CDR1 and CDR2 are ENHRY and SYGVKD. V gave up 6 bases and J gave up 11 bases, with 11 bases separating them. In DNA form, the CDR3 reads TGTGCCATCAGAGGGGCAAATCAGCAGTTCTTC. It yields the protein CAIRGANQQFF.

CDR3 amino acids: CASSPRRGDEQYF. The CDR3, as DNA: TGTGCCAGCAGTCCTCGTCGGGGAGACGAGCAGTACTTC. The chain is built from TRBV7-6 and TRBJ2-7, with a weak D call TRBD2 (5 bases). The germline CDR1 and CDR2 sequences are SGHVS and FNYEAQ. The V gene lost 6 bases and the J gene lost 5 bases, with 14 bases spanning the gap. CDR3 length equals 13 residues. Drawing the rest from reference TRBV7-6 and TRBJ2-7, the complete variable domain is GAGVSQSPRYKVTKRGQDVALRCDPISGHVSLYWYRQALGQGPEFLTYFNYEAQQDKSGLPNDRFSAERPEGSISTLTIQRTEQRDSAMYRCASSPRRGDEQYFGPGTRLTVT.

The rearrangement links TRBV4-1 to TRBJ1-1; TRBD1 aligns across 11 bases. The CDR3 is 15 amino acids. Looked up from germline, CDR1 is MGHRA and CDR2 is YSYEKL. V gave up 4 bases and J gave up 1 base; unmatched junction bases: 2. The CDR3 region has the DNA TGCGCCAGCAGCCTTGGACAGGGGGCGAACACTGAAGCTTTCTTT. It yields the protein CASSLGQGANTEAFF.

The gene calls are TRBV5-1 and TRBJ1-1, with D unclear. The germline CDR1 and CDR2 sequences are SGHRS and YFSETQ. The CDR3 is made up of 13 amino acids. V lost 1 base and J 4 bases, leaving 8 bases between the germline ends. DNA of the CDR3: TGCGCCAGCAGCTTGACGGGGATCACTGAAGCTTTCTTT. Amino acids: CASSLTGITEAFF.

The chain links TRBV28 to TRBJ1-1; no clear D gene. Germline V lookup: CDR1 MDHEN, CDR2 SYDVKM. V gave up 6 bases and J gave up 1 base, with 18 bases separating them. The CDR3 is 16 residues long. The DNA for the CDR3 is TGTGCCAGCAGCACCTCCCTGAACAGACCGAACACTGAAGCTTTCTTT. Translated, it gives CASSTSLNRPNTEAFF.

This clone was counted once. The chain uses TRBV28 and TRBJ2-3, with 11 bases lining up with TRBD2. Germline V CDR1 and CDR2: MDHEN, SYDVKM. The CDR3 runs to 16 residues. V lost 6 bases and J lost 4; bases outside the gene matches: 9. For the CDR3, the DNA is TGTGCCAGCAGAGCACTAGCGGGAGTCCGGGCAGATACGCAGTATTTT. Its protein is CASRALAGVRADTQYF.

This chain links TRBV15 with TRBJ1-4, with D perhaps matching TRBD1 (5 bases). Germline V lookup: CDR1 LNHNV, CDR2 YYDKDF (reference sequence). The ends were cut back, 4 bases at V and 7 bases at J, with 13 bases in the middle. The CDR3 runs to 14 residues. DNA for the CDR3: TGTGCCACCAGCAAGGCCGGGGGAGGTGAAAAACTGTTTTTT. Encoded protein: CATSKAGGGEKLFF. The complete variable domain, with remaining parts taken from reference TRBV15 and TRBJ1-4, reads DAMVIQNPRYQVTQFGKPVTLSCSQTLNHNVMYWYQQKSSQAPKLLFHYYDKDFNNEADTPDNFQSRRPNTSFCFLDIRSPGLGDTAMYLCATSKAGGGEKLFFGSGTQLSVL.

V and J are TRBV5-8 and TRBJ2-1, with D perhaps TRBD2 (6 bases). CDR1 and CDR2 from the germline V gene are SGHTS and YDEGEE. Deletions cut 0 bases from V and 6 bases from J, with 10 bases between. CDR3 length: 14 amino acids. The CDR3 region is CASSLEGTGNEQFF. DNA of the CDR3: TGTGCCAGCAGCTTGGAAGGGACTGGCAATGAGCAGTTCTTC.

The chain carries TRBV2 and TRBJ2-1; 13 bases map to TRBD2. The ends lost 6 bases at V and 9 bases at J; junction bases unmatched: 5. The CDR3 covers 14 residues. Germline V gene data show CDR1 as SNHLY and CDR2 as FYNNEI. As DNA, the CDR3 is TGTGCCAGCAGCACTAGCGGGAGGGCGGGTGAGCAGTTCTTC. Translating it yields CASSTSGRAGEQFF.

The genes are TRBV19 and TRBJ2-3, with 8 positions matching TRBD2. CDR1 LNHDA and CDR2 SQIVND come from the germline V gene (reference sequence). V lost 1 base and J lost 4; bases outside the gene matches: 1. There are 14 residues in the CDR3. The CDR3 DNA sequence: TGTGCCAGTAGTATAGGCGGGAGGTCAGATACGCAGTATTTT. Protein: CASSIGGRSDTQYF.